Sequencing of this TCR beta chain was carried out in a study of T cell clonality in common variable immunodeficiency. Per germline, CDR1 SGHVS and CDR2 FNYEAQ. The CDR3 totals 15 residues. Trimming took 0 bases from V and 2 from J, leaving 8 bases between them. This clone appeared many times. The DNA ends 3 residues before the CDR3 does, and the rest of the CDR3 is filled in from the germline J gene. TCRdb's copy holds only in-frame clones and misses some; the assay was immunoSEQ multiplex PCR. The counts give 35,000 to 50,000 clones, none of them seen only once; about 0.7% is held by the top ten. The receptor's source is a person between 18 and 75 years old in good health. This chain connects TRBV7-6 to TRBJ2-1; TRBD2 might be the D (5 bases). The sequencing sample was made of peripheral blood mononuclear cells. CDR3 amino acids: CASSLATTAYNEQFF. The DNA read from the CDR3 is TGTGCCAGCAGCTTAGCGACTACAGCCTACAATGAG.